Listed here are 27 T cell receptor beta chains from one sample, sequenced in a study of T cells in localized non-small cell lung cancer. Using immunoSEQ multiplex PCR, the repertoire was profiled, and TCRdb retains in-frame clones only, with some absent. The data contain 7,000 to 8,500 clones, approximately 59% of them singletons. The sample was lymph node tissue, taken before any cancer treatment. The source of these receptors is a male donor older than 55 with stage I squamous cell lung carcinoma.

Worth noting for this clone: One end of the junction fails to match germline, which may point to a read error. V gene TRBV28 combines with J gene TRBJ2-2; 8 positions match TRBD2. Germline lookup yields CDR1 MDHEN and CDR2 SYDVKM. The CDR3 loop spans 15 amino acids. The CDR3 coding sequence is TGTGCCAGCATTTTAGCGGGAACTAACACCGGGGAGCTGTTTTTT. Protein product: CASILAGTNTGELFF.

This clone has only one observation. The V gene is TRBV15, the J gene TRBJ2-7, with a weak D call TRBD2 (6 bases). There are 14 residues in the CDR3. V lost 5 bases and J lost 4, with 15 bases in between. Germline V CDR1 and CDR2: LNHNV, YYDKDF (reference sequence). The CDR3 reads CATSGRDLSYEQYF. CDR3 DNA sequence: TGTGCCACCAGCGGCCGGGACTTATCTTACGAGCAGTACTTC. Full variable domain (outside the CDR3, taken from reference TRBV15 and TRBJ2-7): DAMVIQNPRYQVTQFGKPVTLSCSQTLNHNVMYWYQQKSSQAPKLLFHYYDKDFNNEADTPDNFQSRRPNTSFCFLDIRSPGLGDTAMYLCATSGRDLSYEQYFGPGTRLTVT.

This clone was detected a few times. CDR3 sequence reads: CASLTGLGGYTF. The CDR3 nucleotides are TGTGCCAGCCTCACGGGATTGGGGGGCTACACCTTC. The gene calls are TRBV28 and TRBJ1-2; D is unclear. V shed 8 bases and J shed 8 bases, with 15 bases lying between them. The CDR3 has 12 amino acids. The germline V gene encodes CDR1 MDHEN and CDR2 SYDVKM.

This sequence joins TRBV18 and TRBJ1-3; D is ambiguous. CDR3 length: 16 residues. Trimming took off 0 bases at V and 3 bases at J, with 12 bases between the two ends. Looked up from germline, CDR1 is KGHSH and CDR2 is LQKENI. The DNA of the CDR3 is TGTGCCAGCTCACCACCCATTGGAGGGAGTGGAAACACCATATATTTT. This sequence encodes CASSPPIGGSGNTIYF. The full variable domain, rest sourced from reference TRBV18 and TRBJ1-3, is NAGVMQNPRHLVRRRGQEARLRCSPMKGHSHVYWYRQLPEEGLKFMVYLQKENIIDESGMPKERFSAEFPKEGPSILRIQQVVRGDSAAYFCASSPPIGGSGNTIYFGEGSWLTVV.

This clone was found many times. The CDR3 nucleotides are TGTGCCAGCAGGGGACAGGGGGGAGCGAAGACCCAGTACTTC. Protein sequence: CASRGQGGAKTQYF. The chain uses TRBV11-3 and TRBJ2-5, with TRBD1 matching over 11 bases. V dropped 6 bases and J dropped 6; count of bases not matched to a gene: 6. Germline lookup yields CDR1 SGHNT and CDR2 YENEEA. The CDR3 runs 14 residues.

This sequence joins TRBV9 and TRBJ2-3; D remains unclear. Trimming pared 1 base from V and 3 bases from J, leaving 3 bases between. Per germline, CDR1 SGDLS and CDR2 YYNGEE. The CDR3 is 12 residues long. The CDR3 region has the DNA TGTGCCAGCAGCGTATTTACAGATACGCAGTATTTT. It translates to CASSVFTDTQYF.

The CDR3 coding sequence is TGTGCCAGCAGCTTAAGCGGTGGAGACGGGAACACTGAAGCTTTCTTT. Its translation is CASSLSGGDGNTEAFF. This chain connects TRBV11-3 to TRBJ1-1, with no clear D. CDR3 length: 16 residues. Trimming shortened V by 2 bases and J by 1 base, and 14 bases separated the two germline ends. Germline loops: CDR1 SGHNT, CDR2 YENEEA. The entire variable domain, with the rest obtained from reference TRBV11-3 and TRBJ1-1, is as follows: EAGVVQSPRYKIIEKKQPVAFWCNPISGHNTLYWYLQNLGQGPELLIRYENEEAVDDSQLPKDRFSAERLKGVDSTLKIQPAELGDSAVYLCASSLSGGDGNTEAFFGQGTRLTVV.

The CDR3 coding sequence is TGTGCCAGCAGTTACAGACGGACCACTAACTATGGCTACACCTTC. Its protein is CASSYRRTTNYGYTF. The J gene is TRBJ1-2, the V gene TRBV6-8; unclear D gene. Looked up from germline, CDR1 is MNHGY and CDR2 is SAAAGT. V lost 2 bases and J 0 bases, leaving 10 bases between the germline ends. The CDR3 length is 15 residues.

The CDR3 loop reads CASSLLLGRRGYTF. CDR3 nucleotides: TGTGCCAGCAGTTTATTGCTAGGGAGACGCGGCTACACCTTC. The chain recombines TRBV28 with TRBJ1-2; D gene unclear. Trimming cost V 1 base and J 8 bases, with 14 bases left between them. This CDR3 has 14 amino acids. Germline V gene data show CDR1 as MDHEN and CDR2 as SYDVKM.

The rearrangement uses TRBV19 and TRBJ2-6, with a possible D match to TRBD1 (6 bases). Trimming left V 8 bases short and J 2 bases short, with 16 bases between. The CDR3 covers 16 residues. Germline V gene sequence: CDR1 LNHDA, CDR2 SQIVND (reference sequence). The CDR3 nucleotides are TGTGCCAGTTCTACAGGGTCTCTCGCTGGGGCCAACGTCCTGACTTTC. The encoded protein is CASSTGSLAGANVLTF.

This clone was observed a few times. The chain carries TRBV6-8 and TRBJ1-2; TRBD1 matches at 7 bases. Germline V gene sequence: CDR1 MNHGY, CDR2 SAAAGT. J was trimmed by 2 bases and V by 6 bases; bases with no gene match: 9. The CDR3 totals 15 residues. CDR3 in amino acids: CASSVGPTGNYGYTF. For the CDR3, the DNA is TGTGCCAGCAGCGTGGGCCCGACAGGGAACTATGGCTACACCTTC.

The gene calls are TRBV6-8 and TRBJ2-2, with TRBD2 matching 15 bases. The V segment lost 7 bases and the J segment 5 bases; nucleotides outside the gene matches: 8. The CDR3 totals 17 residues. Germline V lookup: CDR1 MNHGY, CDR2 SAAAGT. CDR3: CASTQRGTSGRTGELFF. CDR3 coding DNA: TGTGCCAGCACCCAAAGGGGGACTAGCGGGAGGACCGGGGAGCTGTTTTTT.

This chain links TRBV30 with TRBJ2-7; possible D gene TRBD1, 6 bases. Germline V CDR1 and CDR2: GTSNPN, SVGIG (reference sequence). There are 12 residues in the CDR3. Trimming left V 3 bases short and J 0 bases short, with 6 bases between. The CDR3 here is CAWRDSSYEQYF. In nucleotides, the CDR3 is TGTGCCTGGAGGGACAGCTCCTACGAGCAGTACTTC.

V is TRBV2 and J is TRBJ2-1; D uncertain. From germline, CDR1 is SNHLY and CDR2 FYNNEI. The CDR3 length is 13 residues. Trimming left V 11 bases short and J 0 bases short, with 11 bases between. The CDR3 loop reads CAAQESSYNEQFF. In nucleotides, the CDR3 is TGTGCCGCTCAGGAGAGCTCCTACAATGAGCAGTTCTTC.

This chain connects TRBV11-3 to TRBJ2-2; TRBD2 agrees at 13 bases. CDR1 and CDR2 from the germline V gene are SGHNT and YENEEA. This CDR3 is 16 amino acids long. V was clipped by 4 bases and J by 7 bases; unmatched bases: 6. The CDR3 is CASSSGLAGRGGELFF. CDR3 in DNA: TGTGCCAGCAGCTCGGGACTAGCGGGACGGGGCGGGGAGCTGTTTTTT.

The chain employs TRBV15 and TRBJ1-2; unclear D gene. Deletions cut 0 bases from V and 4 bases from J, with 12 bases between. The CDR3 consists of 15 residues. Germline V gene data show CDR1 as LNHNV and CDR2 as YYDKDF (reference sequence). The CDR3 here is CATSRDLSSGYGYTF. CDR3 nucleotides: TGTGCCACCAGCAGAGATCTCTCTTCCGGCTATGGCTACACCTTC.

The chain joins TRBV11-3 to TRBJ1-1; D gene uncertain. Trimming removed 5 bases from V and 5 bases from J, with 15 bases in between. The CDR3 has 14 residues. From germline, CDR1 is SGHNT and CDR2 YENEEA. This CDR3 reads CASSQAHRGTEAFF. CDR3 DNA: TGTGCCAGCAGCCAAGCACACCGAGGGACTGAAGCTTTCTTT.

The chain employs TRBV4-1 and TRBJ1-4; tentative D call: TRBD1 (6 bases). V was trimmed by 2 bases and J by 8 bases, leaving 12 bases between them. Germline V gene data show CDR1 as MGHRA and CDR2 as YSYEKL. CDR3 size: 14 residues. CDR3 nucleotides: TGCGCCAGCAGCCAAAACAGGGATAACGAAAAACTGTTTTTT. It codes for CASSQNRDNEKLFF.

This clone is a singleton in its sample. This chain connects TRBV19 to TRBJ1-1; 10 nucleotides align to TRBD1. With V trimmed by 3 bases and J by 10 bases, 11 bases remained unmatched. CDR1 is LNHDA, CDR2 SQIVND, per germline (reference sequence). This CDR3 comprises 15 residues. CDR3 nucleotides: TGTGCCAGTAGTATGGGGGACAGGGGACGCGACGGAGCTTTCTTT. The encoded protein is CASSMGDRGRDGAFF.

The table lists this clone with a few counts. J is TRBJ2-1 and V is TRBV6-8; D is perhaps TRBD2 (6 bases). The CDR3 totals 15 residues. V lost 5 bases and J lost 2, with 13 bases in between. CDR1 is MNHGY and CDR2 is SAAAGT in the germline V gene. The CDR3 is CASSNGAGTYNEQFF. CDR3 nucleotide sequence: TGTGCCAGCAGTAATGGGGCGGGAACCTACAATGAGCAGTTCTTC.

The chain has TRBV15 and TRBJ1-5; TRBD1 matches 7 bases. The length of the CDR3 is 15 residues. The germline gives CDR1 LNHNV, CDR2 YYDKDF (reference sequence). V was clipped by 5 bases and J by 3 bases; unmatched bases: 7. DNA of the CDR3: TGTGCCACCAGCCCCACGACAGGGCACAATCAGCCCCAGCATTTT. Translating gives CATSPTTGHNQPQHF. The complete variable domain, with remaining parts taken from reference TRBV15 and TRBJ1-5, reads DAMVIQNPRYQVTQFGKPVTLSCSQTLNHNVMYWYQQKSSQAPKLLFHYYDKDFNNEADTPDNFQSRRPNTSFCFLDIRSPGLGDTAMYLCATSPTTGHNQPQHFGDGTRLSIL.

In its sample, this clone was seen a few times. V is TRBV30 and J is TRBJ2-1, with D uncertain. Trimming took off 1 base at V and 3 bases at J, with 13 bases between the two ends. CDR1 is GTSNPN, CDR2 SVGIG, per germline (reference sequence). CDR3 length: 15 residues. The CDR3 DNA reads as TGTGCCTGGAGTGCGGACCCTATTAACTACAATGAGCAGTTCTTC. Its protein product is CAWSADPINYNEQFF.

The rearrangement uses TRBV5-1 and TRBJ2-2; D gene uncertain. Trimming stripped 1 base from V and 0 bases from J, with 7 bases between. Germline V gene lookup returns CDR1 SGHRS and CDR2 YFSETQ. The CDR3 sequence is 15 residues long. CDR3 loop: CASSLLTSNTGELFF. The CDR3, as DNA: TGCGCCAGCAGCTTGTTGACCTCGAACACCGGGGAGCTGTTTTTT.

V usage is TRBV15 and J usage is TRBJ2-1; D is unclear. The CDR3 has 22 residues. Germline CDR1 reads LNHNV; CDR2 reads YYDKDF (reference sequence). Trimming took 6 bases from V and 6 from J, leaving 39 bases between them. CDR3 sequence (DNA): TGTGCCACCAGACTCACGGGCTACCGAGAGAGACGGCCGGAAATCACCCTCAATGAGCAGTTCTTC. Translated, it gives CATRLTGYRERRPEITLNEQFF.

The V call is TRBV10-2, the J call TRBJ1-1; D not resolved. Trimming took 6 bases from V and 1 from J, leaving 9 bases between them. Germline values: CDR1 WSHSY, CDR2 SAAADI. CDR3 length equals 13 residues. CDR3 in DNA: TGCGCCAGCAGGGAGAGACCGAACACTGAAGCTTTCTTT. It codes for CASRERPNTEAFF.

The chain uses TRBV9 and TRBJ2-7; D not resolved. V was clipped by 0 bases and J by 3 bases, with 10 bases between them. Germline loops: CDR1 SGDLS, CDR2 YYNGEE. The CDR3 extends over 14 amino acids. CDR3 amino acids: CASSVGHPDYEQYF. The CDR3, as DNA: TGTGCCAGCAGCGTAGGGCATCCTGACTACGAGCAGTACTTC.

The J gene is TRBJ2-2, the V gene TRBV2, with TRBD1 as a possible D gene (6 bases). The CDR3 runs to 14 residues. Germline V gene lookup returns CDR1 SNHLY and CDR2 FYNNEI. V lost 9 bases and J 0 bases, leaving 11 bases between the germline ends. The CDR3, as DNA: TGTGCCAGGGGTGGGGGCGCGAACACCGGGGAGCTGTTTTTT. Its translation: CARGGGANTGELFF.